This T cell receptor beta chain was recovered during a study of blood T cell repertoires in COVID-19. This CDR3 is 14 amino acids long. V was clipped by 7 bases and J by 8 bases, with 20 bases between them. CDR1 is MDHEN, CDR2 SYDVKM, per germline. Clones were read by immunoSEQ multiplex PCR, and TCRdb kept only the in-frame ones, dropping some. This sample has some 270,000 clones, with roughly 88% found just once. The genes are TRBV28 and TRBJ1-2; no definite D call. The clonotype comes from a woman in her 40s who had been exposed to COVID-19. The sequenced sample was PBMCs or T cells enriched from blood (not recorded which). Written as DNA, the CDR3 is TGTGCCAGCACCCCCTCGTGGGTAATGGAGGGCTACACCTTC. It codes for CASTPSWVMEGYTF.